The T cell receptor beta chain described here comes from a study of cytomegalovirus exposure and HLA in healthy donors (dated 2017 in TCRdb). With regard to the full study: An earlier analysis of several hundred of the donors reported 276 Gb of sequence data and some 110 million unique TCR beta sequences obtained from 150 million to 200 million T cells. An early release covering roughly 640 HLA-typed donors comprised about 290 gigabases of sequencing data and tens of millions of unique TCR sequences. The genetic ancestry cluster associated with self-reported Caucasian donors included over 65% of the 398 genotyped donors. The study aimed to test whether signatures of past pathogen exposure could be identified by cataloging public T cell receptors. The T cell repertoires of 670 or so subjects were profiled by immunosequencing and related to cytomegalovirus serostatus. A separate validation cohort of 100 to 150 different subjects was used in addition to the approximately 640-subject first cohort. High-throughput TCR immunosequencing, statistical association of individual TCRs with disease status, and machine learning were combined to predict cytomegalovirus infection status. A later analysis re-examined previously published TCR beta repertoires from 610 or so donors and added high-resolution HLA genotyping to investigate patterns of TCR occurrence. In the later analysis, no new phenotypic data were used to find candidate immune exposures; instead, reliance was placed on TCR beta sequences and their occurrence across donors. In an earlier analysis of 550 to 700 of the donors, high-throughput TCR beta sequencing was used to judge whether each TCR beta V gene segment behaved as functional or pseudogenic. Alongside the repertoire data, information on donor age, sex, ethnicity and CMV serostatus was compiled. Genome-wide SNP genotypes for about 60% of the roughly 670 donors were used in a later genetic analysis, which treated that subset as a discovery cohort. Every discovery cohort repertoire had been produced on one sequencing platform. HLA typing covered class I and class II loci at four-digit resolution. The number of donors typed differed by locus, with roughly 629-640 for A, B, C, DRB1 and DQB1, around 560 for DQA1, 600 to 610 for DPA1, and some 470 for DPB1. Four to six DR-DQ haplotypes were handled as single units for association and clustering, since linkage in the cohort was strong. Across around 400 genotyped donors of the cohort, an average of roughly 250,000 unique TCR beta nucleotide sequences per donor were sequenced, and roughly 20% of those sequences were non-productive.

The cohort was made up of approximately 700 healthy bone marrow donors. Cohort members were all nominally healthy when sampled, although unrecorded immune exposures were likely present. The donor was CMV seronegative and belonged to the group of over 300 seronegative cohort members. Every donor gave a peripheral blood sample, and the peripheral blood mononuclear cells from that sample were used for TCR beta sequencing. The Qiagen DNeasy Blood Extraction Kit was used to extract genomic DNA from the blood cell samples. Taken from the germline V gene, the CDR1 and CDR2 loops are SGDLS and YYNGEE. From the cysteine up to the phenylalanine, the CDR3 has a length of 13 residues. The sequence is cut down to CDR3 DNA, 39 bases in frame from base 1. V lost 4 bases and J lost 4 bases, and the count of bases not matched to a germline gene is 4. On the study overall, not on this receptor specifically: When HLA alleles, especially DR and DQ, strongly co-occurred, attributing TCR associations to individual alleles was difficult. Presence/absence analyses assumed roughly uniform sequencing depth across donors, an assumption that may not hold. At a false discovery rate of 0.05, a later analysis linked some 18,000 TCR beta sequences to specific HLA alleles. The 87-base-pair reads could not distinguish some IMGT-functional V segments, including TRBV6-2 and TRBV6-3, so those segments were excluded. Only TCR beta chains were sequenced in this cohort, and the absence of alpha or paired-chain data limited detectable features. For the cohort, immune exposure information was limited to CMV serostatus. In a later analysis, HLA-associated TCR beta chains showed more clonal expansion and lower generation probabilities than non-associated chains that were equally common. Cytomegalovirus status was reported to be diagnosed by the classifier with high specificity and sensitivity in both the original and validation cohorts. Because some donors lacked HLA typing at each locus, the association tests relied only on the typed subset. A few of the identified cytomegalovirus-associated TCR beta chains were confirmed in vitro to be specific for cytomegalovirus antigens. In a later genetic analysis, a missense DCLRE1C variant was associated with V-gene and J-gene trimming of TCR beta chains, and the association was replicated in an independent cohort. An earlier analysis of several hundred of the donors showed that most TCR beta V segments appeared in productive rearrangements either about 87% or about 30% of the time, which broadly matched IMGT annotations. According to a later analysis, parvovirus B19, influenza, CMV and Epstein-Barr virus appeared linked to several top co-occurrence clusters. The study gave a list of 150 to 200 TCR beta chains associated with cytomegalovirus. Seventeen rarely observed V segments, including chromosome 9 orphons, were excluded from the earlier analysis of approximately 500 of the donors because counts were too low. In a later analysis, most CMV-associated TCR beta chains were found to appear HLA-restricted, with HLA associations seemingly driven largely by CMV exposure. A further reported finding was that TCR beta sequences accurately predicted the HLA-A and HLA-B alleles for most subjects in the first cohort. While some public TCRs were present in many individuals, most TCR sequences turned up only very rarely across donors. It was suggested by the authors that the approach could potentially be generalized to other disease states and immunological phenotypes. Correlated functional status among segregating V segments might be attributable to linkage disequilibrium, but an unknown experimental factor could not be ruled out. In a later analysis, TCR association rates were found to vary across HLA loci, with the most associated TCRs seen for DRB1 alleles and the fewest for HLA-C alleles. A cluster of highly shared sequence variants was judged likely to represent a technical artifact of the sequencing pipeline. A later genetic analysis reported fewer N-insertions in productive TCRs among donors in an Asian-associated ancestry cluster than the approximately 700-donor mean.

Library construction relied on the immunoSEQ multiplex PCR assay. For the multiplex PCR, a mixture combining 60 forward primers for TCR Vbeta segments and 13 reverse primers for TCR Jbeta segments was used. A multiplex PCR assay on genomic DNA amplified the CDR3 region of rearranged TCR beta genes. The amplified TCR beta libraries were sequenced on the Illumina HiSeq System as 87-base-pair reads. Regarding the original processing steps: A later analysis tallied approximately 87 million unique TCR beta chains across the 660 or so repertoires, and about 10 million of those chains were shared by two or more donors. Raw reads were error-corrected and collapsed into unique sequences with a nearest-neighbor algorithm that merged closely related sequences to remove PCR and sequencing errors. V, D and J gene segments were assigned by aligning CDR3 sequences to IMGT reference sequences. For a sequence to be retained, a match of at least six nucleotides to both a V gene segment and a J gene segment was required. Rearrangements were called productive when the CDR3 lacked stop codons and stayed in frame with V and J; all others were non-productive. CDR3 was defined by IMGT convention, running from the second conserved V-encoded cysteine to the conserved J-encoded phenylalanine. Sequences without an unambiguous match to a single V gene segment were excluded from the earlier analysis of a few hundred of the donors. An earlier analysis of a few hundred of the donors classified V segments as functional when productive rearrangements were above 56.7% and as segregating when the standard deviation between donors was above 5%. A statistical classification framework was built for diagnosing cytomegalovirus status from the catalog of TCR beta chain sequences. In a later analysis, V and J genes were assigned by comparing TCR nucleotide sequences against IMGT/GENE-DB human TR gene sequences. Using the TCRdist pipeline, a later analysis assigned CDR3 sequences along with most-parsimonious VDJ recombination scenarios. A later analysis defined each TCR beta chain by its CDR3 amino acid sequence plus V-gene family, and excluded reads lacking a unique V-gene family. In a later analysis, fewer than 650 highly shared, low-generation-probability nucleotide sequences were removed to address suspected cross-contamination and a sequencing artifact. In a later analysis, a clonal expansion index was calculated for each public chain from normalized within-repertoire ranks of inferred template counts. A later analysis computed generation probabilities with a VDJ recombination model fitted to out-of-frame rearrangements, and checked the results against IGoR. Hypergeometric tests were used in a later analysis to score TCR-TCR, TCR-HLA and TCR-CMV co-occurrence, with a repertoire-size bias correction applied to the TCR pairs. In a later analysis, false discovery rates were estimated by permuting HLA or CMV assignments 20 times. In a later analysis, co-occurring TCRs were grouped using DBSCAN, and TCRdist sequence similarity was added for clustering within HLA-allele-positive subsets. Repertoires with fewer than 30,000 or more than 120,000 public chains, plus five repertoires with anomalous nucleotide sharing, were excluded from co-occurrence clustering. TCRdb retrieved this table from immuneACCESS and kept in-frame rearrangements only. Not all clones are present; in checked studies, unresolved V genes account for under half, and no reason is known for the remainder. V and J calls and clone size are as listed in that table; D and trimming were resolved from the DNA. The sample table shows approximately 110,000 clones, and 83% are seen once. The top ten clones comprise over 5% of the sample.

Worth noting for this clone: This receptor's antigen is unknown. No per-base quality is available; no much larger clone lies one base away.

The sequence links TRBV9 to TRBJ1-1; TRBD1 lines up with 7 middle nucleotides. The receptor comes from a man aged 18 to 35 in good health and CMV-seronegative. Source material: PBMCs. DNA sequence: TGTGCCAGCAGCCTGGGACAGAGCACTGAAGCTTTCTTT. Its coded protein is CASSLGQSTEAFF.